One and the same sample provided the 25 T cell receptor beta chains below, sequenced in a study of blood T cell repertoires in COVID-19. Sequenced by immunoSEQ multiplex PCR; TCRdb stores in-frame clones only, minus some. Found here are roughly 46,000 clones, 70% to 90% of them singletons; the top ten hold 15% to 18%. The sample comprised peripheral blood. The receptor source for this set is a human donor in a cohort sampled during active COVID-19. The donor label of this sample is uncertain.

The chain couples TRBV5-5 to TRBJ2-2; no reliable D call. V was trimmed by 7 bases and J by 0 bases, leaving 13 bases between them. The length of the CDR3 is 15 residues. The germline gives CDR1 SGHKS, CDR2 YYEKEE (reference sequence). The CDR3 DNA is TGTGCCAGCGCTGTGAGGCCAGCGAACACCGGGGAGCTGTTTTTT. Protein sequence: CASAVRPANTGELFF.

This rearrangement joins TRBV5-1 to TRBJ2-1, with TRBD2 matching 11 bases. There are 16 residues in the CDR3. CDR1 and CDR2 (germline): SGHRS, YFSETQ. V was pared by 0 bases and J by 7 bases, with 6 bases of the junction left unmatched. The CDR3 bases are TGCGCCAGCAGCTTGGCCCCTAGCGGGGGGTCAAATGAGCAGTTCTTC. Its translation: CASSLAPSGGSNEQFF. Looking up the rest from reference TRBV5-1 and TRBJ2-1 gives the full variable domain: KAGVTQTPRYLIKTRGQQVTLSCSPISGHRSVSWYQQTPGQGLQFLFEYFSETQRNKGNFPGRFSGRQFSNSRSEMNVSTLELGDSALYLCASSLAPSGGSNEQFFGPGTRLTVL.

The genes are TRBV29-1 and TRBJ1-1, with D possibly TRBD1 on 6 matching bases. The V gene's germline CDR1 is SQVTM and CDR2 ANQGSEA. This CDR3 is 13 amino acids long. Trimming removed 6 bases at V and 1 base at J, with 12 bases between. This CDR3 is CSVLGQTNTEAFF. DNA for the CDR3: TGCAGCGTCCTCGGACAGACGAACACTGAAGCTTTCTTT. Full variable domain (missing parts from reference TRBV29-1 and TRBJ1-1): SAVISQKPSRDICQRGTSLTIQCQVDSQVTMMFWYRQQPGQSLTLIATANQGSEATYESGFVIDKFPISRPNLTFSTLTVSNMSPEDSSIYLCSVLGQTNTEAFFGQGTRLTVV.

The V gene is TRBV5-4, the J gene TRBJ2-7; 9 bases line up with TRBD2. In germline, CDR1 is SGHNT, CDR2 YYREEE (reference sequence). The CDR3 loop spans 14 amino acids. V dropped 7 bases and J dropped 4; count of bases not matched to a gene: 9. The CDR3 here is CASSPAGGRYEQYF. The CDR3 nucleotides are TGTGCCAGCTCCCCAGCGGGGGGTCGGTACGAGCAGTACTTC.

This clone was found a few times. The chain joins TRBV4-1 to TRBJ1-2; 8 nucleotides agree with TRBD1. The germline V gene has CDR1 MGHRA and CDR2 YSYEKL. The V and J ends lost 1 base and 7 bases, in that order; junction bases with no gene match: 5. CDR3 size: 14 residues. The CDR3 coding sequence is TGCGCCAGCAGCCAAGGTGGACAGGGCTCTGGCTACACCTTC. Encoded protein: CASSQGGQGSGYTF.

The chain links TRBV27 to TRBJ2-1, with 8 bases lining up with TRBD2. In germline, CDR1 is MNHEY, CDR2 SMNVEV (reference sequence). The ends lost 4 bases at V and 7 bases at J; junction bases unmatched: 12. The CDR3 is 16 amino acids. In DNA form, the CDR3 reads TGTGCCAGCAGTTCAGCGGGACTAGTTAATTCTAATGAGCAGTTCTTC. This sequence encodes CASSSAGLVNSNEQFF.

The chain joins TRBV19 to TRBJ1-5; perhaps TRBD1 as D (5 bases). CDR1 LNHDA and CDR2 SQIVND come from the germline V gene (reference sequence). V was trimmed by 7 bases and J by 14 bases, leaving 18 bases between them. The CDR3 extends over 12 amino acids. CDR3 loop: CASKPTSGTEHF. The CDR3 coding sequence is TGTGCCAGTAAACCGACGAGCGGGACGGAGCATTTT.

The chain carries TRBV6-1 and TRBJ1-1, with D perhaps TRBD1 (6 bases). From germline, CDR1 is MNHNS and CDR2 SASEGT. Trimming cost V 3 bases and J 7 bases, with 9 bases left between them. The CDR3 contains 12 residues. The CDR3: CASSDQQGEAFF. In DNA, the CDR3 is TGTGCCAGCAGTGACCAACAGGGTGAAGCTTTCTTT.

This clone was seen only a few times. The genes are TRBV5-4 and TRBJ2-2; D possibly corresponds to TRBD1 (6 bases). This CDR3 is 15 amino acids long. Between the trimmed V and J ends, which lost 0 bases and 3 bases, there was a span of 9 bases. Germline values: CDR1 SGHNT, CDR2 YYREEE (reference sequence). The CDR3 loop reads CASSLGRGHTGELFF. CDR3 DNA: TGTGCCAGCAGCTTGGGCAGGGGTCACACCGGGGAGCTGTTTTTT.

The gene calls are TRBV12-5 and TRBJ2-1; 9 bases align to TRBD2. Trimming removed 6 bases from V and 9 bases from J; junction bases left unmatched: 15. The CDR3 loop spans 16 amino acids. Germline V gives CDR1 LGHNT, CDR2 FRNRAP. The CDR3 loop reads CASGHLSSGGPGEQFF. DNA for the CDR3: TGTGCTAGTGGCCACCTCTCCAGCGGGGGGCCGGGTGAGCAGTTCTTC.

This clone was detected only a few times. CDR3 amino acids: CASSSFNSYEQYF. Here the CDR3 DNA reads TGTGCCAGCAGTTCATTTAATAGCTACGAGCAGTACTTC. The V and J genes are TRBV12-3 or TRBV12-4 and TRBJ2-7; D not certain. Trimming removed 4 bases at V and 3 bases at J, with 10 bases between. The CDR3 runs to 13 residues.

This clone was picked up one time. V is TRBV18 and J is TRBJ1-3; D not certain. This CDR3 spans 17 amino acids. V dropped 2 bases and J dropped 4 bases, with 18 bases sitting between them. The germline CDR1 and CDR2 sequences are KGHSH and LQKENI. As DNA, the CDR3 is TGTGCCAGCTCACCAAATTCCTCCGGGAAAGAAGGAAACACCATATATTTT. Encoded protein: CASSPNSSGKEGNTIYF. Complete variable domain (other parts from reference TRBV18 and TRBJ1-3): NAGVMQNPRHLVRRRGQEARLRCSPMKGHSHVYWYRQLPEEGLKFMVYLQKENIIDESGMPKERFSAEFPKEGPSILRIQQVVRGDSAAYFCASSPNSSGKEGNTIYFGEGSWLTVV.

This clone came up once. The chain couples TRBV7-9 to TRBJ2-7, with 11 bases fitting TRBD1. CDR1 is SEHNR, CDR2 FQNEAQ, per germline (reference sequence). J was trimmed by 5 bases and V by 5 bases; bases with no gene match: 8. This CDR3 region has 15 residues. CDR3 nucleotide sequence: TGTGCCAGCAGCCTCGCCGGGACAGGGGGAAACGAGCAGTACTTC. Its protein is CASSLAGTGGNEQYF.

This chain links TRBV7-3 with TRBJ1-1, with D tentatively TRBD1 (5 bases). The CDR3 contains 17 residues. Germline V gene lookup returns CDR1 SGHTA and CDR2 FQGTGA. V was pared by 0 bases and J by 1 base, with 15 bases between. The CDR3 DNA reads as TGTGCCAGCAGCTTAACTCACGGGGGAGGAGGGAACACTGAAGCTTTCTTT. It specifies CASSLTHGGGGNTEAFF.

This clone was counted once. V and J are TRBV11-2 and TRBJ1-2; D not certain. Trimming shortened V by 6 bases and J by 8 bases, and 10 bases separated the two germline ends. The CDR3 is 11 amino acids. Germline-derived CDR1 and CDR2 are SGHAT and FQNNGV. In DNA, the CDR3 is TGTGCCAGCAGTATAGGCAGGGGCTACACCTTC. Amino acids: CASSIGRGYTF.

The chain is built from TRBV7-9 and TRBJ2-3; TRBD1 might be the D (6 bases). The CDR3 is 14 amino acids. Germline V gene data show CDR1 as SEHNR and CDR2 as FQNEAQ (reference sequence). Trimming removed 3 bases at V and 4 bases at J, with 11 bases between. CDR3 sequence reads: CASSFQQGSDTQYF. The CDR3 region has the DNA TGTGCCAGCAGCTTCCAACAGGGTTCAGATACGCAGTATTTT.

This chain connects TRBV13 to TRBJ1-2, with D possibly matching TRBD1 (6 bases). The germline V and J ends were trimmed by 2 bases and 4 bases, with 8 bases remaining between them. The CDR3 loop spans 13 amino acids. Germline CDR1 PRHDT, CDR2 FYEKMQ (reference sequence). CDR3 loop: CASSLNRVYGYTF. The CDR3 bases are TGTGCCAGCAGCTTAAACAGGGTCTATGGCTACACCTTC. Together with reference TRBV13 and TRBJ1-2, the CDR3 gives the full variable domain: AAGVIQSPRHLIKEKRETATLKCYPIPRHDTVYWYQQGPGQDPQFLISFYEKMQSDKGSIPDRFSAQQFSDYHSELNMSSLELGDSALYFCASSLNRVYGYTFGSGTRLTVV.

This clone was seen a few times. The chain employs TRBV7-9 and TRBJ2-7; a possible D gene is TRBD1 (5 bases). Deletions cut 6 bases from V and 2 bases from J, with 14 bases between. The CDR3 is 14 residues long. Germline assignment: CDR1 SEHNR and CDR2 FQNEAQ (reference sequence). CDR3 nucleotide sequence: TGTGCCAGCAGTGACGCAGGGATCCCCTACGAGCAGTACTTC. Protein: CASSDAGIPYEQYF.

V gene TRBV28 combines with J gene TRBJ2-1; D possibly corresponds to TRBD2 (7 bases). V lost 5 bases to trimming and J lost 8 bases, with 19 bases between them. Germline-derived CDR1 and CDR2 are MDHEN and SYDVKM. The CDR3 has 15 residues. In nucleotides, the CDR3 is TGTGCCAGCAGTCAATTCCAGCAGGGGAGGGATGAGCAGTTCTTC. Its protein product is CASSQFQQGRDEQFF.

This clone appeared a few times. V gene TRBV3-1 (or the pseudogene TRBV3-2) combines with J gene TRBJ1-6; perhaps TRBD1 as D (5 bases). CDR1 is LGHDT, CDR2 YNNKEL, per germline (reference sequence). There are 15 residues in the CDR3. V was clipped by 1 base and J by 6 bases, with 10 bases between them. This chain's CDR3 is CASSQGTGVNSPLHF. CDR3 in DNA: TGTGCCAGCAGCCAAGGAACAGGTGTTAATTCACCCCTCCACTTT.

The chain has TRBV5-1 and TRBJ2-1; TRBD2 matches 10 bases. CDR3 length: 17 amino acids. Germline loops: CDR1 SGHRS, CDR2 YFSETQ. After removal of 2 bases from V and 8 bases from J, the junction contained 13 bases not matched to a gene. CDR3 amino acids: CASSFSAGTSVKDEQFF. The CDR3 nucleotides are TGCGCCAGCAGCTTTTCTGCCGGGACTAGCGTGAAGGATGAGCAGTTCTTC.

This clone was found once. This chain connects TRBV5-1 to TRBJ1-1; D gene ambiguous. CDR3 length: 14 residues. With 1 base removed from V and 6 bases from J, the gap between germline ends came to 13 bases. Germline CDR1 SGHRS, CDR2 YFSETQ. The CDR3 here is CASSLRGSSPEAFF. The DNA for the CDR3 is TGCGCCAGCAGCTTGAGAGGATCAAGCCCTGAAGCTTTCTTT.

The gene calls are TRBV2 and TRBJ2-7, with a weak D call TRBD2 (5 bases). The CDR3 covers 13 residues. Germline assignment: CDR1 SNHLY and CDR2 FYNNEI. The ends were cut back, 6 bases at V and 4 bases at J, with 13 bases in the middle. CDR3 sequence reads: CASSPRVGYEQYF. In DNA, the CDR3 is TGTGCCAGCAGCCCGCGGGTGGGGTACGAGCAGTACTTC.

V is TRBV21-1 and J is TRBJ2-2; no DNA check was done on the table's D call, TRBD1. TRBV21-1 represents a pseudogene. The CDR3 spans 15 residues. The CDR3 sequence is CASSKGGQNTGELFF. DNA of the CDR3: TGTGCCAGCAGCAAAGGTGGACAGAACACCGGGGAGCTGTTTTTT.

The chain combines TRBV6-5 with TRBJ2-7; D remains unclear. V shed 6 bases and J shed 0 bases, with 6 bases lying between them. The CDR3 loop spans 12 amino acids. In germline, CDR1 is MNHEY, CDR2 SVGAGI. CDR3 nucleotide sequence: TGTGCCAGCAGGCGAGGCTCCTACGAGCAGTACTTC. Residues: CASRRGSYEQYF.